The present entry profiles one TCR beta chain with its context. Per germline, CDR1 LNHDA and CDR2 SQIVND (reference sequence). The CDR3 runs 13 residues. Between the trimmed V and J ends, which lost 3 bases and 6 bases, there was a span of 12 bases. This PCR relied on a set of 60 Vbeta primers and 13 Jbeta primers. Sequencing used immunoSEQ multiplex PCR; TCRdb keeps in-frame clones, though not all of them. The data contain some 85,000 clones, 78% of them singletons. These data come from a study of cytomegalovirus exposure and HLA in healthy donors. Sequenced sample: PBMCs. The chain is built from TRBV19 and TRBJ2-7; D might be TRBD1 (7 bases). The TCR sequence derives from a woman aged 40 to 50 in good health and CMV-seropositive. The CDR3 is CASSMDRRGEQYF. As DNA, the CDR3 is TGTGCCAGTAGTATGGACAGGCGGGGCGAGCAGTACTTC.